This is a list of T cell receptor beta chains from one sample in a study of T cell repertoires in cytomegalovirus infection. TCRdb recomputed calls from the reads with MiXCR, one row per CDR3 protein. Seen here are around 800,000 distinct CDR3 sequences, roughly 33% observed once, and the top ten hold under 15%. What these receptors recognize is not known. Specimen: cultured CD8+ T cells from PBMCs, collected from culture after CMV antigen stimulation. The source of these receptors is a human donor in good health (CMV status not recorded). Some clones in this sample may be carry-over from other donors' samples. Each CDR3 is given with its conserved first and last residue.

>TRBV6-5
CASSSAVRFSGNTIYF
>TRBV27
CASRYRVDEQFF
>TRBV7-9
CASSSGLVDEQFF
>TRBV14
CASSQTGGGANTGELFF
>TRBV7-8
CASSQGTGVNSYEQYF
>TRBV2
CAVQYGQRINEQFF
>TRBV6-2/TRBV6-3
CAISRGGTDTQYF
>TRBV7-7
CASSLVRSPVLSNQPQHF
>TRBV15
CATSRDPGVPSNQPQHF
>TRBV5-1
CASSLWQNVGQGMDEQFF
>TRBV12-3/TRBV12-4
CASRGGQVTGELFF
>TRBV28
CASSFTGIYNEQFF
>TRBV7-2
CASSLEAAPNEKLFF
>TRBV10-3
CAIRLGSYEQYF